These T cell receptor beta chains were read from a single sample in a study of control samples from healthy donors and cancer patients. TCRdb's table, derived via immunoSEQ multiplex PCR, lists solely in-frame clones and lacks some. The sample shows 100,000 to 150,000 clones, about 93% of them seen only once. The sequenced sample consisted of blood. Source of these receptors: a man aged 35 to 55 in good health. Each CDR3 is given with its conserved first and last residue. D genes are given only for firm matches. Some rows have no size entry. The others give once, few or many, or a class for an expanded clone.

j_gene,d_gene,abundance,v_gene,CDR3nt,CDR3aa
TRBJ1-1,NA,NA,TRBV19,TGTGCCAGTAGTATAGATCGGGGGGGTCGTGGAGCTTTCTTT,CASSIDRGGRGAFF
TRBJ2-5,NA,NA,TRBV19,TGTGCCAGTAGACCTTTATTTGGGGGTCGCGAGACCCAGTACTTC,CASRPLFGGRETQYF
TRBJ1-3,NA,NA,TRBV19,TGTGCCAGTAGTATCCGCCCCGAAGCTTCTGGAAACACCATATATTTT,CASSIRPEASGNTIYF
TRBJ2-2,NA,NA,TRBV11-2,TGTGCCAGCAGACCGGGACCGAGCAGACTAAACACCGGGGAGCTGTTTTTT,CASRPGPSRLNTGELFF
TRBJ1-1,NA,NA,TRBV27,TGTGCCAGCAGTTTACAAGCGGGGGAAGCTTTCTTT,CASSLQAGEAFF
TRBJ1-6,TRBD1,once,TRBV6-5,TGTGCCAGCAGGGAGGGGGCGCGTAATTCACCCCTCCACTTT,CASREGARNSPLHF
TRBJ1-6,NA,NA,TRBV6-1,TGTGCCAGCAGTGAAGCTCCGCCAACAGGGTCGGGTTCACCCCTCCACTTT,CASSEAPPTGSGSPLHF
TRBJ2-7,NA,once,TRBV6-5,TGTGCCAGCACCAGTACAGAGACCTCCTACGAGCAGTACTTC,CASTSTETSYEQYF
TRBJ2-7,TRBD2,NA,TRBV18,TGTGCCAGCTCACCGGCCGTAGCGGGGGGCTACGAGCAGTACTTC,CASSPAVAGGYEQYF
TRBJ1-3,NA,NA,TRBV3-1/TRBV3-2,TGTGCCAGCAGCCCTAATACCCTCTCTGGAAACACCATATATTTT,CASSPNTLSGNTIYF
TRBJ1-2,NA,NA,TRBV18,TGTGCCAGCGCCCCCCCCTCGGCGGATGGCTACACCTTC,CASAPPSADGYTF
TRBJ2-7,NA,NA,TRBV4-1,TGCGCCAGCAGCCCCTCTGGACAGTCCCTGGGGGAGCAGTACTTC,CASSPSGQSLGEQYF
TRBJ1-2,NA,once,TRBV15,TGTGCCACCAGCAGCGGCAGGAACAATGGCTACACCTTC,CATSSGRNNGYTF
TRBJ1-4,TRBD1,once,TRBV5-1,TGCGCCAGCAGCCTGGGCGCAGGGGGCGTTAATGAAAAACTGTTTTTT,CASSLGAGGVNEKLFF
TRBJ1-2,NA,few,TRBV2,TGTGCCAGCAGCCCCTTGCAGAACTATGGCTACACCTTC,CASSPLQNYGYTF
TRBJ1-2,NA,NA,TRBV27,TGTGCCAGCAGTTCCCAGGGGAGCTATGGCTACACCTTC,CASSSQGSYGYTF
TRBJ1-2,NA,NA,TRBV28,TGTGCCACGTTATGGGGGTTTGGCTACACCTTC,CATLWGFGYTF
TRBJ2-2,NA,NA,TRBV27,TGTGCCAGCAGTCAAAGGGACGGGCGTGTCACCGGGGAGCTGTTTTTT,CASSQRDGRVTGELFF
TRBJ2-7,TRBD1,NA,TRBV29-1,TGCAGCGTTTCGACAGGGGGCTACGAGCAGTACTTC,CSVSTGGYEQYF
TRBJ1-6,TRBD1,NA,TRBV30,TGTGCCTGGGGACAGGAGAACTATAATTCACCCCTCCACTTT,CAWGQENYNSPLHF
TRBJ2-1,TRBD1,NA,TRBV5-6,TGTGCCAGCAGCTTGAGTCGGGGCAGGGGGCCGAACAATGAGCAGTTCTTC,CASSLSRGRGPNNEQFF
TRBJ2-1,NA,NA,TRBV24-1,TGTGCCACCAGTGCCCTTGGGGGCGCTGGGGAGCAGTTCTTC,CATSALGGAGEQFF
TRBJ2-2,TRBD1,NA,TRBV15,TGTGCCACCAGCGTTCTCACGGGACAGGGGGCCGTGAACACCGGGGAGCTGTTTTTT,CATSVLTGQGAVNTGELFF
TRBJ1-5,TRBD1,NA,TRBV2,TGTGCCACCAAGGGACAGGGGATGACTCAGCCCCAGCATTTT,CATKGQGMTQPQHF
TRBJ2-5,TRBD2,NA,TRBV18,TGTGCCAGCTCACGAATTAGGACTAGCGGGGGCAAAGAGACCCAGTACTTC,CASSRIRTSGGKETQYF
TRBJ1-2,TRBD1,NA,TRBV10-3,TGTGCCATCGCCCGGGACAGGGAAGATGTCACCTTC,CAIARDREDVTF
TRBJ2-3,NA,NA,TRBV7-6,TGTGCCAGCAGCGCCACTAGAGGTGCCCCAGATACGCAGTATTTT,CASSATRGAPDTQYF
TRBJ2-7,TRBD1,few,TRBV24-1,TGTGCCACCAGTGATGCACCGGGACAGGCTACCCCCTTAACCTACGAGCAGTACTTC,CATSDAPGQATPLTYEQYF
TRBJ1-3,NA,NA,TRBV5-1,TGCGCCAGCAAGGGCCGTCTTGGAAACACCATATATTTT,CASKGRLGNTIYF
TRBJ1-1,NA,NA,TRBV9,TGTGCCAGCAGCGTCTCAGCCAAGAACACTGAAGCTTTCTTT,CASSVSAKNTEAFF
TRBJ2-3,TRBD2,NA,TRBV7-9,TGTGCCAGCAGCAAGGGACTAGCGGGGGGGCCCAGTAAGGATACGCAGTATTTT,CASSKGLAGGPSKDTQYF
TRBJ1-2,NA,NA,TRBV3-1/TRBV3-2,TGTGCCAGCAGCCAAGATGTTTGGGGGCTCGAGGGCTACACCTTC,CASSQDVWGLEGYTF
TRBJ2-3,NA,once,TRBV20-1,TGCAGTGCTAGTGGGGCCCCGGCCCACCCAGATACGCAGTATTTT,CSASGAPAHPDTQYF
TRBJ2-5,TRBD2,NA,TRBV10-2,TGCGCCAGCAGTGCTAGCGGGGGGACCAAAGAGACCCAGTACTTC,CASSASGGTKETQYF
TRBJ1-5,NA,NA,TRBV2,TGTGCCAGCAGGGCCGGGGTCAGCAATCAGCCCCAGCATTTT,CASRAGVSNQPQHF
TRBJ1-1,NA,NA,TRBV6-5,TGTGCCAGTCAGAACAGGGTGGGGACTGAAGCTTTCTTT,CASQNRVGTEAFF
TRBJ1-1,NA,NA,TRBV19,TGTGCCAGTATACCCTCAGGGAGACAGAACACTGAAGCTTTCTTT,CASIPSGRQNTEAFF
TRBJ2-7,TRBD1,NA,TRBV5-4,TGTGCCAGCAGCTCAGTGGACAGGTTTGTGGGGGAGCAGTACTTC,CASSSVDRFVGEQYF
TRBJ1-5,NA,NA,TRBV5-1,TGCGCCAGCAGCGAACCCGGTCAGCCCCAGCATTTT,CASSEPGQPQHF
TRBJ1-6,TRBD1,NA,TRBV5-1,TGCGCCAGCAGCCCGATGTCCGACAGGGATCACTCACCCCTCCACTTT,CASSPMSDRDHSPLHF
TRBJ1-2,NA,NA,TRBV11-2,TGTGCCAGCAGGGTATCATCCTCCAGCGGCTACACCTTC,CASRVSSSSGYTF
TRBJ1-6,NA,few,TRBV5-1,TGCGCCAGCACTCCGACGGGCTCCTATAATTCACCCCTCCACTTT,CASTPTGSYNSPLHF
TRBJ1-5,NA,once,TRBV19,TGTGCCAGTAGTACCCAAGATAATCAGCCCCAGCATTTT,CASSTQDNQPQHF
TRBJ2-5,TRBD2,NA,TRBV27,TGTGCCAGCAGTTTGGAGACCGGGACTAGCCCCGAGACCCAGTACTTC,CASSLETGTSPETQYF
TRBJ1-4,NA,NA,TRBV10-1,TGCGCCAGCAGTGACTCGCGGGAAAAACTGTTTTTT,CASSDSREKLFF
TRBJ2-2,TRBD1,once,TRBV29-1,TGCAGCGTTTCCGGGACAGGGGAGGTCGGGGAGCTGTTTTTT,CSVSGTGEVGELFF
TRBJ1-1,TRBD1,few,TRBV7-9,TGTGCCAGCAACGGGGTTAACAGGGGCACTGAAGCTTTCTTT,CASNGVNRGTEAFF
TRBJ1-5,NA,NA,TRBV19,TGTGCCAGTAGTATAGTCTCCCCGGGGGTCCTCCAGCCCCAGCATTTT,CASSIVSPGVLQPQHF
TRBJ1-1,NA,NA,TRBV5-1,TGCGCCAGCAGCTTGGTAGCACAGAACACTGAAGCTTTCTTT,CASSLVAQNTEAFF
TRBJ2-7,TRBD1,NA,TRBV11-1,TGTGCCAGCAGCTCCAGGGGGCAGCCGAGCTACGAGCAGTACTTC,CASSSRGQPSYEQYF
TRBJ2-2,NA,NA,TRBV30,TGTGCCTGGAGGCTGGGCCCTCGGACCGGGGAGCTGTTTTTT,CAWRLGPRTGELFF
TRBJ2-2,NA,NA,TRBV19,TGTGCCAGTGGCGCCGCGAACACCGGGGAGCTGTTTTTT,CASGAANTGELFF
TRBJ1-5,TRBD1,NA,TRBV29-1,TGCAGCGCTGTGACAGGGAACCAGCCCCAGCATTTT,CSAVTGNQPQHF